The 13 T cell receptor beta chains listed next were all sequenced from one sample in a study of shared clonotypes between healthy human individuals. Sequenced by immunoSEQ multiplex PCR; TCRdb stores in-frame clones only, minus some. The sample has about 2.3 million clones, less than 95% seen once. The sequencing input was naive CD4+ T cells from PBMCs. The subset was: CD45RA+ positively selected. The receptors shown here come from a man aged 18 to 35 in good health. Some clones in this sample may be carry-over from other donors' samples.

The J gene is TRBJ1-3, the V gene TRBV5-1; TRBD1 might be the D (5 bases). The CDR3 runs 15 residues. Trimming removed 2 bases from V and 0 bases from J, with 9 bases in between. Per germline, CDR1 SGHRS and CDR2 YFSETQ. CDR3 bases: TGCGCCAGCAGCTTTGGGGCGAGCTCTGGAAACACCATATATTTT. Encoded protein: CASSFGASSGNTIYF.

Remarks on this clone: One end of the junction does not line up with germline, which may come from a read error. The gene calls are TRBV28 and TRBJ2-1; D is perhaps TRBD1 (6 bases). CDR3 size: 14 residues. Per germline, CDR1 MDHEN and CDR2 SYDVKM. In DNA form, the CDR3 reads TGTGCCAGCCTCCTTTATTTGCAGGGGAAGGGCATGGTCTTC. This sequence encodes CASLLYLQGKGMVF.

The chain joins TRBV18 to TRBJ2-3; 9 bases are shared with TRBD1. Germline V gene sequence: CDR1 KGHSH, CDR2 LQKENI. With V trimmed by 6 bases and J by 5 bases, 12 bases remained unmatched. This CDR3 spans 16 amino acids. This CDR3 reads CASSPFSGQGGDTQYF. In nucleotides, the CDR3 is TGTGCCAGCTCGCCCTTCTCGGGACAGGGTGGAGATACGCAGTATTTT.

J is TRBJ2-7 and V is TRBV11-2, with D perhaps TRBD1 (5 bases). Trimming shortened V by 2 bases and J by 4 bases, and 9 bases separated the two germline ends. This CDR3 comprises 13 residues. Germline-derived CDR1 and CDR2 are SGHAT and FQNNGV. DNA for the CDR3: TGTGCCAGCAGCTTAACGACAGAATACGAGCAGTACTTC. Residues: CASSLTTEYEQYF.

This clone was observed a few times. The V and J genes are TRBV7-3 and TRBJ1-5; 8 nucleotides match TRBD1. The CDR3 extends over 15 amino acids. Losses at the gene ends were 1 base for V and 6 bases for J; bases not matched to a gene: 5. Germline V gene lookup returns CDR1 SGHTA and CDR2 FQGTGA. DNA of the CDR3: TGTGCCAGCAGCTTAAGCCAGGGGGCTGGTCAGCCCCAGCATTTT. It is translated as CASSLSQGAGQPQHF.

The chain recombines TRBV4-1 with TRBJ2-7, with 9 bases aligning to TRBD1. CDR3 length: 14 residues. V gave up 2 bases and J gave up 8 bases; unmatched junction bases: 7. In germline, CDR1 is MGHRA, CDR2 YSYEKL. The CDR3 loop reads CASSQQPGQGKQYF. CDR3 nucleotides: TGCGCCAGCAGCCAACAGCCGGGACAGGGAAAGCAGTACTTC.

The chain recombines TRBV27 with TRBJ1-5, with TRBD1 matching 12 bases. Germline-derived CDR1 and CDR2 are MNHEY and SMNVEV (reference sequence). V shed 5 bases and J 6 bases; nucleotides not matched to a gene: 8. This CDR3 is built from 16 residues. The CDR3 here is CASSRGGTGGGQPQHF. In DNA, the CDR3 is TGTGCCAGCAGTCGAGGCGGGACAGGGGGCGGTCAGCCCCAGCATTTT.

This chain joins TRBV28 and TRBJ2-7; perhaps TRBD1 as D (6 bases). Germline V CDR1 and CDR2: MDHEN, SYDVKM. CDR3 length: 15 residues. V gave up 0 bases and J gave up 1 base, with 10 bases separating them. The CDR3 reads CASSLWGQGSYEQYF. The CDR3 DNA is TGTGCCAGCAGTTTATGGGGTCAGGGGTCCTACGAGCAGTACTTC.

The chain carries TRBV9 and TRBJ2-3; 12 bases are shared with TRBD2. The CDR3 is 19 residues long. Germline-derived CDR1 and CDR2 are SGDLS and YYNGEE. The V gene end was trimmed by 3 bases and the J gene end by 1 base; junction bases not matched to a gene: 12. DNA of the CDR3: TGTGCCAGCAGCGCAGACGGCCGACTAGCGGGAGACCGCACAGATACGCAGTATTTT. Protein sequence: CASSADGRLAGDRTDTQYF.

The V and J genes are TRBV18 and TRBJ2-7; the D gene could be TRBD1 or TRBD2 (5 bases each). Trimming removed 4 bases at V and 5 bases at J, with 15 bases between. Looked up from germline, CDR1 is KGHSH and CDR2 is LQKENI. This CDR3 region has 14 residues. The CDR3 DNA reads TGTGCCAGCTCACAAACGGGGCAGGTAAACGAGCAGTACTTC. Translation: CASSQTGQVNEQYF.

This sequence joins TRBV7-2 and TRBJ2-3, with D possibly matching TRBD1 (5 bases). Germline-derived CDR1 and CDR2 are SGHTA and FQGNSA. Trimming pared 5 bases from V and 2 bases from J, leaving 17 bases between. This CDR3 region has 16 residues. This CDR3 is CASSRGHQLTTDTQYF. The CDR3, as DNA: TGTGCCAGCAGCCGCGGACACCAACTTACCACAGATACGCAGTATTTT.

The V call is TRBV21-1, the J call TRBJ2-7. TRBV21-1 is tagged as a pseudogene. CDR3 length: 11 amino acids. The CDR3 sequence: CASSKEDEQYF. DNA for the CDR3: TGTGCCAGCAGCAAAGAGGACGAGCAGTACTTC.

A few counts support this clone. This chain joins TRBV5-4 and TRBJ1-1, with a tentative D call TRBD1 (5 bases). Trimming removed 5 bases from V and 2 bases from J, with 10 bases in between. This CDR3 has 13 residues. Germline CDR1 reads SGHNT; CDR2 reads YYREEE (reference sequence). In nucleotides, the CDR3 is TGTGCCAGCAGGACTCAGGGAAACACTGAAGCTTTCTTT. Its protein is CASRTQGNTEAFF.